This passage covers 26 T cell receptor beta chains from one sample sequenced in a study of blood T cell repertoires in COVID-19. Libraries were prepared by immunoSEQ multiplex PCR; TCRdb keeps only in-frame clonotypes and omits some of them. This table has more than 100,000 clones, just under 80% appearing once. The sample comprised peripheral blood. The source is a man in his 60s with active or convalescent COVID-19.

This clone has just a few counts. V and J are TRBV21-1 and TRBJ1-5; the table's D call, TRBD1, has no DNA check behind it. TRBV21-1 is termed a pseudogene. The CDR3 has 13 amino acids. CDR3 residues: CASSNQGSKPQHF. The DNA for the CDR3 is TGTGCCAGCAGCAATCAGGGAAGCAAGCCCCAGCATTTT.

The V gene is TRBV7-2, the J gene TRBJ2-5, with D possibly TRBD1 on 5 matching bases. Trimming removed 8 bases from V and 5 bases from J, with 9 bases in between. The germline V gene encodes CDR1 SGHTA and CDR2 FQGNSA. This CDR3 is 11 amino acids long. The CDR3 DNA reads TGTGCCAGCTCCCCAGGGGAGACCCAGTACTTC. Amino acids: CASSPGETQYF.

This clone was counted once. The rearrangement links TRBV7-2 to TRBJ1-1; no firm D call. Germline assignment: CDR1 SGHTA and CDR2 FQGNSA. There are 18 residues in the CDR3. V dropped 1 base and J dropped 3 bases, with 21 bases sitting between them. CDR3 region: CASSLVFGFGVRDTEAFF. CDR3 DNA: TGTGCCAGCAGCTTAGTGTTCGGATTCGGGGTTAGGGACACTGAAGCTTTCTTT.

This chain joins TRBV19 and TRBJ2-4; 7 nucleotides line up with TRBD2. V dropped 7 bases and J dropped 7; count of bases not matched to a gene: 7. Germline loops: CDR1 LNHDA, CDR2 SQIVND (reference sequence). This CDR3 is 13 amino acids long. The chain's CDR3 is CASIDSGANIQYF. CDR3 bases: TGTGCCAGTATTGACAGCGGGGCGAACATTCAGTACTTC. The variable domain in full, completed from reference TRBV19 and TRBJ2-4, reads DGGITQSPKYLFRKEGQNVTLSCEQNLNHDAMYWYRQDPGQGLRLIYYSQIVNDFQKGDIAEGYSVSREKKESFPLTVTSAQKNPTAFYLCASIDSGANIQYFGAGTRLSVL.

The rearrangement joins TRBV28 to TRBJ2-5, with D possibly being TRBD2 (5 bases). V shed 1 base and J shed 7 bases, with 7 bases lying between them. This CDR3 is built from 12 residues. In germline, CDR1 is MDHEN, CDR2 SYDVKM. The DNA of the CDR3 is TGTGCCAGCAGTTTATATCGGGGGACCCAGTACTTC. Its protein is CASSLYRGTQYF.

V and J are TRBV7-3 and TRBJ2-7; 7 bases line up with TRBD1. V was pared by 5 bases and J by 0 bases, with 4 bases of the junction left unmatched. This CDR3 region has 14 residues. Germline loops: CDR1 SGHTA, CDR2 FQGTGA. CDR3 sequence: CASSVGDSSYEQYF. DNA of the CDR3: TGTGCCAGCAGCGTGGGGGACAGCTCCTACGAGCAGTACTTC.

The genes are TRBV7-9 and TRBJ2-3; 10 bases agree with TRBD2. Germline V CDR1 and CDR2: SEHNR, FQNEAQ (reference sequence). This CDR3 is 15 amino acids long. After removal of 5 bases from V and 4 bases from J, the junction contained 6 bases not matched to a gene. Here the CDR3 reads CASSRSSGSADTQYF. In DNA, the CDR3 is TGTGCCAGCAGCCGGTCTAGCGGGAGCGCAGATACGCAGTATTTT.

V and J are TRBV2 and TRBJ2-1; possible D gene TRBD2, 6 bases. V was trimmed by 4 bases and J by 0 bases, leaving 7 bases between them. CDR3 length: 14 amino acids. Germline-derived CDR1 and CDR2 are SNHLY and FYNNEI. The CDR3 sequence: CASSGDFSYNEQFF. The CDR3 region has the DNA TGTGCCAGCAGTGGGGACTTCTCCTACAATGAGCAGTTCTTC.

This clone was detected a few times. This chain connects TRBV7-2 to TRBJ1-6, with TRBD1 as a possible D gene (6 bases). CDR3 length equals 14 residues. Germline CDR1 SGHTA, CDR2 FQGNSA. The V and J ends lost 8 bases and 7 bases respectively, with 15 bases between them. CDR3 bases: TGTGCCAGCGGGGACATTCTCAAAAATTCACCCCTCCACTTT. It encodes CASGDILKNSPLHF. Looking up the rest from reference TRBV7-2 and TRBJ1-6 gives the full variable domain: GAGVSQSPSNKVTEKGKDVELRCDPISGHTALYWYRQSLGQGLEFLIYFQGNSAPDKSGLPSDRFSAERTGGSVSTLTIQRTQQEDSAVYLCASGDILKNSPLHFGNGTRLTVT.

Written as DNA, the CDR3 is TGTGCCAGCAGTTACCCGCGAGGTTATGGCACCTACGAGCAGTACTTC. This encodes CASSYPRGYGTYEQYF. This chain joins TRBV6-5 and TRBJ2-7; no clear D. This CDR3 region has 16 residues. V shed 2 bases and J shed 2 bases, with 16 bases lying between them. In germline, CDR1 is MNHEY, CDR2 SVGAGI.

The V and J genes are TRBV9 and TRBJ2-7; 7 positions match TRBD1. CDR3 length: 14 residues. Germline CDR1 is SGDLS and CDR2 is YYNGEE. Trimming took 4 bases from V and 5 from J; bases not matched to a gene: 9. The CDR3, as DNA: TGTGCCAGCAGCCCTATTGACAGGGAAAACGAGCAGTACTTC. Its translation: CASSPIDRENEQYF.

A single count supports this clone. The CDR3 DNA sequence: TGTGCCAGCAGCGTAGGCGGACTAGCGGGATACAATGAGCAGTTCTTC. Its protein is CASSVGGLAGYNEQFF. The rearrangement links TRBV9 to TRBJ2-1; 12 bases align to TRBD2. Trimming removed 0 bases from V and 4 bases from J; junction bases left unmatched: 2. Germline loops: CDR1 SGDLS, CDR2 YYNGEE. The CDR3 runs 16 residues.

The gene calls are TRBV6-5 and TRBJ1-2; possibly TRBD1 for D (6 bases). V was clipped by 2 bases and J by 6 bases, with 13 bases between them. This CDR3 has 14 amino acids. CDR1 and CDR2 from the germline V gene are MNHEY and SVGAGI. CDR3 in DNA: TGTGCCAGCAGTTACGGTCAGGGGAGGGATGGCTACACCTTC. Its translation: CASSYGQGRDGYTF.

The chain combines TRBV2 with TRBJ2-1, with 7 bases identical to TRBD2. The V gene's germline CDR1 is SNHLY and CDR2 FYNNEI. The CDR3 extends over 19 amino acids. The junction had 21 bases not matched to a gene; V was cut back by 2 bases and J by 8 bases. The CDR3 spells CASSETPGREHIHWDEQFF. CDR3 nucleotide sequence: TGTGCCAGCAGTGAAACTCCCGGGCGGGAGCACATACATTGGGATGAGCAGTTCTTC.

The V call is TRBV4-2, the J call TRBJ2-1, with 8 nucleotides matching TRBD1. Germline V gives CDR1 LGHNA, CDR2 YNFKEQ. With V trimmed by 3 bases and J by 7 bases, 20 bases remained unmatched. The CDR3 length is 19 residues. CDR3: CASSQSSMAGGVSFNEQFF. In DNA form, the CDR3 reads TGTGCCAGCAGCCAGTCCAGCATGGCAGGGGGCGTTTCGTTTAATGAGCAGTTCTTC.

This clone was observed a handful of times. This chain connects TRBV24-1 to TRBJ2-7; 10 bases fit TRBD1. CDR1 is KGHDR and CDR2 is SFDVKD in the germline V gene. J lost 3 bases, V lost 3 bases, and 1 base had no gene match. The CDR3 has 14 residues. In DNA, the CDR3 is TGTGCCACCAGTGATCGGACAGGGGGCTACGAGCAGTACTTC. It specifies CATSDRTGGYEQYF.

The CDR3 loop reads CASSISGTGYSYEQYF. CDR3 bases: TGTGCCAGCAGTATCTCCGGGACAGGGTATTCCTACGAGCAGTACTTC. The V gene is TRBV28, the J gene TRBJ2-7, with TRBD1 matching over 9 bases. The CDR3 loop spans 16 amino acids. V lost 5 bases to trimming and J lost 1 base; unmatched junction nucleotides: 9. Germline loops: CDR1 MDHEN, CDR2 SYDVKM.

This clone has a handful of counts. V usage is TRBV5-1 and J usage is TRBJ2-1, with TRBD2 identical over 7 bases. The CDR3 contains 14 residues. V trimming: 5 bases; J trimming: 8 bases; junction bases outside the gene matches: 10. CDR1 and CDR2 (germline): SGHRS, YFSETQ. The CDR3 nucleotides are TGCGCCAGCAGTCGAACTAGCGTTAGCCATGAGCAGTTCTTC. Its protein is CASSRTSVSHEQFF.

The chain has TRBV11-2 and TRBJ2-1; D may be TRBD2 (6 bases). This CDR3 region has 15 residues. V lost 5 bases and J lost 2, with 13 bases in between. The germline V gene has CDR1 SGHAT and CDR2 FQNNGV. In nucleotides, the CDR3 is TGTGCCAGCAGCCGCCCCCTAGCGACCTACAATGAGCAGTTCTTC. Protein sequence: CASSRPLATYNEQFF.

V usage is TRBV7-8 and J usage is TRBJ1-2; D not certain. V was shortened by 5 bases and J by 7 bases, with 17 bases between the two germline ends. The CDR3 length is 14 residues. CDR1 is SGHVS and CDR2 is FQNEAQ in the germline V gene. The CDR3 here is CASSPVGDGGGYTF. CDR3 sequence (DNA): TGTGCCAGCAGCCCCGTAGGTGACGGCGGTGGCTACACCTTC.

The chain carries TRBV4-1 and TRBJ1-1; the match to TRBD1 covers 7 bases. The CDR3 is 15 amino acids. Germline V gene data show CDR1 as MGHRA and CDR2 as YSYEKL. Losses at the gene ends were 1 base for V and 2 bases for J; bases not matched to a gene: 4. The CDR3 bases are TGCGCCAGCAGCCAAGTAGGGGGCGGAAACACTGAAGCTTTCTTT. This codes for CASSQVGGGNTEAFF.

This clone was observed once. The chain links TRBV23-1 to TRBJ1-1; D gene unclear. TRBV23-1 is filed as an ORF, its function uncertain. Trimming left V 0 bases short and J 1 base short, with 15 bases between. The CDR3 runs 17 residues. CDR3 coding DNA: TGCGCCAGCAGTCAATCACAAGGCAGAGAGGCGAACACTGAAGCTTTCTTT. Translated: CASSQSQGREANTEAFF.

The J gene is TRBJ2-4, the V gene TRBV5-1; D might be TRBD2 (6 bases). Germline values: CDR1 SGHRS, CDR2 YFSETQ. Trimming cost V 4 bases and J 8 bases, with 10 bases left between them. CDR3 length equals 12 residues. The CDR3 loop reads CASSGGTDIQYF. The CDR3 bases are TGCGCCAGCAGCGGCGGGACTGACATTCAGTACTTC. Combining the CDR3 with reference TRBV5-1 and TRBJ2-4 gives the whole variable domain KAGVTQTPRYLIKTRGQQVTLSCSPISGHRSVSWYQQTPGQGLQFLFEYFSETQRNKGNFPGRFSGRQFSNSRSEMNVSTLELGDSALYLCASSGGTDIQYFGAGTRLSVL.

The CDR3 DNA sequence: TGTGCCAGCAGCTCTGCAGGGGGCGCATCCTACGAGCAGTACTTC. Translation gives CASSSAGGASYEQYF. The gene calls are TRBV7-9 and TRBJ2-7; 8 bases agree with TRBD1. The CDR3 is 15 amino acids. With V trimmed by 4 bases and J by 1 base, 6 bases remained unmatched. Germline V gene lookup returns CDR1 SEHNR and CDR2 FQNEAQ (reference sequence).

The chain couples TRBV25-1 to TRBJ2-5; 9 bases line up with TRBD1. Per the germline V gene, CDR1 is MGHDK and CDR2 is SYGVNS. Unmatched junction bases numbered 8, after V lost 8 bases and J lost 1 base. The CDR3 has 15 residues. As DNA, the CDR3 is TGTGCCAGCGGCTTACGACAGGGGGGCCAAGAGACCCAGTACTTC. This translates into CASGLRQGGQETQYF.

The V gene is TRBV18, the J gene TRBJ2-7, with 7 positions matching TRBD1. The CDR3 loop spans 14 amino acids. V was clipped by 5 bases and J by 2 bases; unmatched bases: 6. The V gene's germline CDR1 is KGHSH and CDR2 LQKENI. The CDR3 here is CASSSTGLTYEQYF. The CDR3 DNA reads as TGTGCCAGCTCATCGACAGGGCTAACCTACGAGCAGTACTTC.